The present TCR beta chain was sequenced within a study of T-cell memory formation after mild COVID-19. The authors produced TCR alpha and TCR beta cDNA libraries with sample barcodes and UMIs by 5'RACE using constant-segment primers. TCRdb re-derived calls from the 5' RACE reads in MiXCR, one entry per CDR3 protein. The sample lists under 300,000 distinct CDR3 sequences, around 8% occurring once. Per the germline V gene, CDR1 is SEHNR and CDR2 is FQNEAQ (reference sequence). CDR3 size: 15 residues. V was trimmed by 4 bases and J by 4 bases, leaving 15 bases between them. There are a few counts of this clonotype.

The TCR was taken from a man in his late teens or twenties who had mild COVID-19 (a few samples of this study predate the infection). Cell type and time point are not known. The chain has TRBV7-9 and TRBJ2-3; D may be TRBD2 (5 bases). Sequencing was performed on PBMCs or a T cell subset sorted from them (not recorded which). The CDR3 DNA sequence: TGTGCCAGCAGCTCCCACGGGAAGTCAGCAGATACGCAGTATTTT. Its protein is CASSSHGKSADTQYF.